A single sample is the source of the 30 T cell receptor beta chains below, sequenced in a study of PD-1 blockade in classical Hodgkin lymphoma. Described time point: newly diagnosed, previously untreated cHL patient sample. Sequencing was performed with immunoSEQ multiplex PCR; in TCRdb, only in-frame clones are kept and a portion is missing. The sample lists around 27,000 clones, 90% to 95% occurring once. Source material: peripheral blood mononuclear cells (PBMCs). The receptor source for this set is a human donor with classical Hodgkin lymphoma.

V gene TRBV7-9 combines with J gene TRBJ1-1, with unresolved D. The ends were cut back, 2 bases at V and 11 bases at J, with 18 bases in the middle. In germline, CDR1 is SEHNR, CDR2 FQNEAQ (reference sequence). The CDR3 is 14 residues long. The CDR3 spells CASSLSDGSLRAFF. The CDR3 coding sequence is TGTGCCAGCAGCTTATCGGACGGATCCCTGAGGGCTTTCTTT.

In its sample, this clone was seen once. CDR3 in amino acids: CASSWTRLEQYF. As DNA, the CDR3 is TGTGCCAGCAGTTGGACCCGTCTCGAGCAGTACTTC. The chain combines TRBV6-6 with TRBJ2-7, with D unresolved. The CDR3 is made up of 12 amino acids. Trimming left V 4 bases short and J 6 bases short, with 10 bases between. From germline, CDR1 is MNHNY and CDR2 SVGAGI (reference sequence).

The J gene is TRBJ2-1, the V gene TRBV5-8, with 10 nucleotides matching TRBD2. This CDR3 contains 16 residues. J lost 7 bases, V lost 4 bases, and 11 bases had no gene match. From germline, CDR1 is SGHTS and CDR2 YDEGEE. CDR3 in DNA: TGTGCCAGCAGCCCGACGGGGCTAGCGGGAGCTAATGAGCAGTTCTTC. This sequence encodes CASSPTGLAGANEQFF.

The rearrangement joins TRBV9 to TRBJ2-7; 10 bases map to TRBD2. CDR1 and CDR2 (germline): SGDLS, YYNGEE. CDR3 size: 16 residues. The V and J ends lost 0 bases and 6 bases, in that order; junction bases with no gene match: 9. CDR3 loop: CASSVAQASGSPEQYF. CDR3 DNA: TGTGCCAGCAGCGTAGCTCAGGCTAGCGGGAGTCCCGAGCAGTACTTC. Together with reference TRBV9 and TRBJ2-7, the CDR3 gives the full variable domain: DSGVTQTPKHLITATGQRVTLRCSPRSGDLSVYWYQQSLDQGLQFLIQYYNGEERAKGNILERFSAQQFPDLHSELNLSSLELGDSALYFCASSVAQASGSPEQYFGPGTRLTVT.

CDR3 amino acids: CASRPGVRTNVLTF. Here the CDR3 DNA reads TGTGCCAGCAGACCAGGGGTCCGAACCAACGTCCTGACTTTC. The rearrangement joins TRBV2 to TRBJ2-6, with a tentative D call TRBD1 (6 bases). Per germline, CDR1 SNHLY and CDR2 FYNNEI. Trimming stripped 6 bases from V and 8 bases from J, with 14 bases between. The CDR3 is 14 residues long.

V and J are TRBV5-1 and TRBJ1-1; 8 bases match TRBD1. Unmatched junction bases numbered 8, after V lost 4 bases and J lost 0 bases. Germline loops: CDR1 SGHRS, CDR2 YFSETQ. The CDR3 loop spans 16 amino acids. CDR3 coding DNA: TGCGCCAGCAGCATGGGAGGGACAGGTGTGAACACTGAAGCTTTCTTT. This gives the protein CASSMGGTGVNTEAFF.

This clone showed up just once. The chain has TRBV10-1 and TRBJ2-1; D may be TRBD2 (6 bases). Per germline, CDR1 WNHNN and CDR2 SYGVQD (reference sequence). This CDR3 is built from 14 residues. Trimming shortened V by 3 bases and J by 2 bases, and 8 bases separated the two germline ends. The CDR3 spells CASSDREAYNEQFF. Here the CDR3 DNA reads TGCGCCAGCAGTGACAGGGAGGCCTACAATGAGCAGTTCTTC.

V gene TRBV28 combines with J gene TRBJ2-6, with 7 bases fitting TRBD2. In germline, CDR1 is MDHEN, CDR2 SYDVKM. With 7 bases clipped from V and 2 bases from J, the junction kept 8 bases outside the gene matches. The length of the CDR3 is 16 residues. The chain's CDR3 is CASTPPGGAGANVLTF. The CDR3 nucleotides are TGTGCCAGCACCCCCCCGGGGGGTGCTGGGGCCAACGTCCTGACTTTC.

The chain links TRBV28 to TRBJ2-6; D may be TRBD2 (6 bases). This CDR3 is 16 amino acids long. The germline V and J ends were trimmed by 5 bases and 4 bases, with 15 bases remaining between them. Germline values: CDR1 MDHEN, CDR2 SYDVKM. CDR3 sequence reads: CASSVRGGYGANVLTF. CDR3 DNA: TGTGCCAGCAGTGTCCGGGGAGGCTACGGGGCCAACGTCCTGACTTTC.

CDR3 sequence: CASRKGSYNEQFF. CDR3 DNA: TGTGCCAGTAGAAAGGGGAGCTACAATGAGCAGTTCTTC. The chain recombines TRBV19 with TRBJ2-1; D is possibly TRBD1 or TRBD2 (5 bases each). Germline V gene sequence: CDR1 LNHDA, CDR2 SQIVND (reference sequence). V gave up 6 bases and J gave up 3 bases, with 9 bases separating them. This CDR3 region has 13 residues.

This clone was seen a single time. A read error may produce the germline difference seen at one junction end. The J gene is TRBJ2-5, the V gene TRBV7-6; 9 nucleotides agree with TRBD1. Germline CDR1 SGHVS, CDR2 FNYEAQ. The CDR3 extends over 19 amino acids. This CDR3 reads CANSTEATGGEAQQETQYF. CDR3 coding DNA: TGTGCCAACAGCACAGAGGCAACAGGGGGCGAAGCGCAGCAAGAGACCCAGTACTTC.

The rearrangement joins TRBV11-2 to TRBJ2-1; D gene ambiguous. Trimming cost V 4 bases and J 4 bases, with 11 bases left between them. The CDR3 length is 14 residues. In germline, CDR1 is SGHAT, CDR2 FQNNGV. The CDR3 DNA reads TGTGCCAGCAGCTGGGAATTGCGGTACAATGAGCAGTTCTTC. Encoded protein: CASSWELRYNEQFF.

This clone was detected only a few times. The chain uses TRBV2 and TRBJ1-5, with 9 bases lining up with TRBD1. J gave up 6 bases and V 5 bases, and 5 bases lay outside the gene matches. This CDR3 region has 14 residues. Germline-derived CDR1 and CDR2 are SNHLY and FYNNEI. CDR3 in DNA: TGTGCCAGCAGTACGGGACAGGGTCGTCAGCCCCAGCATTTT. This sequence encodes CASSTGQGRQPQHF.

This chain uses TRBV18 with TRBJ2-1; 11 bases align to TRBD2. The germline V gene has CDR1 KGHSH and CDR2 LQKENI. This CDR3 is built from 17 residues. Losses at the gene ends were 4 bases for V and 3 bases for J; bases not matched to a gene: 8. CDR3 loop: CASSRSTSGAGYNEQFF. CDR3 DNA: TGTGCCAGCTCACGATCGACTAGCGGGGCCGGCTACAATGAGCAGTTCTTC.

The chain links TRBV28 to TRBJ2-5, with D perhaps being TRBD1 or TRBD2 (5 bases each). V shed 6 bases and J shed 5 bases, with 22 bases lying between them. CDR1 MDHEN and CDR2 SYDVKM come from the germline V gene. This CDR3 has 16 amino acids. In DNA, the CDR3 is TGTGCCAGCAGCCGAACAGATTCCTCTGAGGGGGAGACCCAGTACTTC. Encoded protein: CASSRTDSSEGETQYF.

The chain recombines TRBV9 with TRBJ2-3; 8 nucleotides agree with TRBD1. Germline values: CDR1 SGDLS, CDR2 YYNGEE. Trimming removed 2 bases from V and 3 bases from J; junction bases left unmatched: 5. The length of the CDR3 is 15 residues. The CDR3 DNA follows: TGTGCCAGCAGCGTGACAGGGGCAAGGACAGATACGCAGTATTTT. Residues: CASSVTGARTDTQYF.

CDR3 residues: CASSRDPGTTTYEQYF. The CDR3 DNA is TGTGCCAGCAGCCGGGACCCGGGGACTACCACCTACGAGCAGTACTTC. The chain recombines TRBV5-5 with TRBJ2-7, with 7 bases matching TRBD2. CDR1 and CDR2 from the germline V gene are SGHKS and YYEKEE (reference sequence). The junction had 12 bases not matched to a gene; V was cut back by 4 bases and J by 2 bases. The CDR3 has 16 residues.

The CDR3 here is CASSLGLAGNNEQFF. The CDR3 DNA reads TGCGCCAGCAGCTTGGGACTAGCGGGCAACAATGAGCAGTTCTTC. V gene TRBV5-1 combines with J gene TRBJ2-1; 10 bases align to TRBD2. Germline trimming cut 0 bases from V and 5 bases from J; bases unmatched to any gene: 2. CDR3 size: 15 residues. Germline assignment: CDR1 SGHRS and CDR2 YFSETQ.

The count of this clone is one. This chain uses TRBV19 with TRBJ2-7; D uncertain. CDR1 and CDR2 from the germline V gene are LNHDA and SQIVND (reference sequence). The ends were cut back, 8 bases at V and 1 base at J, with 27 bases in the middle. The CDR3 runs to 18 residues. CDR3 in DNA: TGTGCCAGTCTCCTCCCCAGGAGTCAACGATCCGCTTCCTACGAGCAGTACTTC. As protein: CASLLPRSQRSASYEQYF.

The sample holds a few counts of this clone. The gene calls are TRBV6-4 and TRBJ2-1; 12 bases line up with TRBD2. This CDR3 has 15 amino acids. Losses at the gene ends were 4 bases for V and 8 bases for J; bases not matched to a gene: 6. Germline CDR1 MRHNA, CDR2 SNTAGT. CDR3 loop: CASSGGLAGPYEQFF. DNA for the CDR3: TGTGCCAGCAGTGGCGGACTAGCGGGACCGTATGAGCAGTTCTTC.

This chain links TRBV28 with TRBJ1-3; no firm D call. Germline V CDR1 and CDR2: MDHEN, SYDVKM. Between the trimmed V and J ends, which lost 6 bases and 4 bases, there was a span of 13 bases. The length of the CDR3 is 14 residues. The CDR3 protein is CASSPPLLGNTIYF. The CDR3 bases are TGTGCCAGCAGCCCCCCTCTCTTGGGAAACACCATATATTTT.

The chain combines TRBV5-6 with TRBJ2-7; a weak D match, TRBD1 (6 bases). CDR3 length equals 14 residues. Germline lookup yields CDR1 SGHDT and CDR2 YYEEEE. V lost 5 bases and J 4 bases, leaving 16 bases between the germline ends. The CDR3 is CASSSLTGAYEQYF. The CDR3 DNA is TGTGCCAGCAGTTCTCTGACAGGCGCGTACGAGCAGTACTTC.

This clone has just a few counts. The rearrangement joins TRBV15 to TRBJ2-7; no definite D call. The V gene's germline CDR1 is LNHNV and CDR2 YYDKDF (reference sequence). The CDR3 runs 14 residues. Trimming took off 0 bases at V and 0 bases at J, with 6 bases between the two ends. This CDR3 is CATSRDPGSYEQYF. As DNA, the CDR3 is TGTGCCACCAGCAGAGACCCGGGCTCCTACGAGCAGTACTTC.

The chain carries TRBV6-4 and TRBJ2-7, with 10 bases lining up with TRBD2. Looked up from germline, CDR1 is MRHNA and CDR2 is SNTAGT. This CDR3 region has 16 residues. J was trimmed by 3 bases and V by 0 bases; bases with no gene match: 5. The CDR3 region has the DNA TGTGCCAGCAGTGACTCGAAGCGGGAGGGCCTCTACGAGCAGTACTTC. This sequence encodes CASSDSKREGLYEQYF.

V is TRBV28 and J is TRBJ2-7, with no clear D. Trimming left V 3 bases short and J 2 bases short, with 8 bases between. CDR3 length: 13 amino acids. Germline values: CDR1 MDHEN, CDR2 SYDVKM. CDR3 nucleotides: TGTGCCAGCAGTTTGCCACCCCCCTACGAGCAGTACTTC. This encodes CASSLPPPYEQYF.

The chain joins TRBV6-6 to TRBJ1-1; D may be TRBD1 (6 bases). Between the trimmed V and J ends, which lost 5 bases and 1 base, there was a span of 14 bases. The germline V gene has CDR1 MNHNY and CDR2 SVGAGI (reference sequence). This CDR3 contains 15 residues. Here the CDR3 reads CASSPPADRNTEAFF. The CDR3 coding sequence is TGTGCCAGCAGTCCCCCGGCGGACAGGAACACTGAAGCTTTCTTT.

The J gene is TRBJ1-4, the V gene TRBV27; no definite D call. V shed 0 bases and J shed 0 bases, with 8 bases lying between them. Germline-derived CDR1 and CDR2 are MNHEY and SMNVEV (reference sequence). There are 16 residues in the CDR3. Written as DNA, the CDR3 is TGTGCCAGCAGTTTATCCGCCGGGGCAACTAATGAAAAACTGTTTTTT. It yields the protein CASSLSAGATNEKLFF.

For the CDR3, the DNA is TGTGCCAGCTCGCCCCTCCGCCGGACTAGCGGAACCTACGAGCAGTACTTC. Protein sequence: CASSPLRRTSGTYEQYF. The chain combines TRBV18 with TRBJ2-7; 10 bases map to TRBD2. Germline V gene lookup returns CDR1 KGHSH and CDR2 LQKENI. J lost 2 bases, V lost 6 bases, and 13 bases had no gene match. The CDR3 consists of 17 residues.

The chain links TRBV6-5 to TRBJ2-7; 7 nucleotides agree with TRBD1. The CDR3 has 14 amino acids. The V gene end was trimmed by 6 bases and the J gene end by 2 bases; junction bases not matched to a gene: 7. Germline V gene lookup returns CDR1 MNHEY and CDR2 SVGAGI. The CDR3 DNA sequence: TGTGCCAGCAGCCAGGACAGGTTCCCCTACGAGCAGTACTTC. Translated, it gives CASSQDRFPYEQYF.

The J gene is TRBJ2-7, the V gene TRBV10-3; 9 positions match TRBD1. With 4 bases clipped from V and 2 bases from J, the junction kept 3 bases outside the gene matches. CDR3 length equals 14 residues. The germline gives CDR1 ENHRY, CDR2 SYGVKD. The CDR3: CAISAGQGPYEQYF. The CDR3 DNA follows: TGTGCCATCAGTGCCGGACAGGGGCCCTACGAGCAGTACTTC.